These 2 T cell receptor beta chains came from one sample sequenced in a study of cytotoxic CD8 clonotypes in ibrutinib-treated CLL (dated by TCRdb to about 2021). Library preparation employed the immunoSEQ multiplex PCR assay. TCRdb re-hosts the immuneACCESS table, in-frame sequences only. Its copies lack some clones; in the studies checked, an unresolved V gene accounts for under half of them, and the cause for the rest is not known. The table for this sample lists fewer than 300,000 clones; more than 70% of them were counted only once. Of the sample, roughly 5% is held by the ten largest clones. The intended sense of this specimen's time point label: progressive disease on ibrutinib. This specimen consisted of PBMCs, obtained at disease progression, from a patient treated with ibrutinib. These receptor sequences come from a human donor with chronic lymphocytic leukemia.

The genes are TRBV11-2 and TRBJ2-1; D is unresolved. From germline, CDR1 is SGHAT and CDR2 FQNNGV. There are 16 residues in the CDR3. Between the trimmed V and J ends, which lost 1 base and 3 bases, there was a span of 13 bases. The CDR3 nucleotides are TGTGCCAGCAGCTTAGGTCCAGATGGGCGCTACAATGAGCAGTTCTTC. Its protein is CASSLGPDGRYNEQFF.

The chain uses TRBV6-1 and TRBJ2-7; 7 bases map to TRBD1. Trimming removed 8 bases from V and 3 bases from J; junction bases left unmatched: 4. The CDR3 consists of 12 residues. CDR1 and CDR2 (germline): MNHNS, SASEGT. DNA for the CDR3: TGTGCCAGCGACCGGGACAGCTACGAGCAGTACTTC. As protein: CASDRDSYEQYF.